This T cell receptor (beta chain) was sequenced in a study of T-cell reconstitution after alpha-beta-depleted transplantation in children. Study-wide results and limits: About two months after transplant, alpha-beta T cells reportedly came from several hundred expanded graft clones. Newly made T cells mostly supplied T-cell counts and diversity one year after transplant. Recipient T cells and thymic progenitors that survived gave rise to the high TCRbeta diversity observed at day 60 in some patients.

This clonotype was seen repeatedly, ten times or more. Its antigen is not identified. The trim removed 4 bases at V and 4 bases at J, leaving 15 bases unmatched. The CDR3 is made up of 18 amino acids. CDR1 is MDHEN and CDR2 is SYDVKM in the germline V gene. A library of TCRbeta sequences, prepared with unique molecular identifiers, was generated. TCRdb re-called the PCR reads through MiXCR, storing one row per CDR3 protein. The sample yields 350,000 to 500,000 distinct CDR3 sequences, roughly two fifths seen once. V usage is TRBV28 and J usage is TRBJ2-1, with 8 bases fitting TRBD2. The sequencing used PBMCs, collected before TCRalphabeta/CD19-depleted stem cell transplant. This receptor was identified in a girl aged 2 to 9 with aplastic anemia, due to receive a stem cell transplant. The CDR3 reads CASSYPVGGRQAYNEQFF. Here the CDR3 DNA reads TGTGCCAGCAGTTATCCGGTTGGCGGGAGGCAGGCGTACAATGAGCAGTTCTTC.